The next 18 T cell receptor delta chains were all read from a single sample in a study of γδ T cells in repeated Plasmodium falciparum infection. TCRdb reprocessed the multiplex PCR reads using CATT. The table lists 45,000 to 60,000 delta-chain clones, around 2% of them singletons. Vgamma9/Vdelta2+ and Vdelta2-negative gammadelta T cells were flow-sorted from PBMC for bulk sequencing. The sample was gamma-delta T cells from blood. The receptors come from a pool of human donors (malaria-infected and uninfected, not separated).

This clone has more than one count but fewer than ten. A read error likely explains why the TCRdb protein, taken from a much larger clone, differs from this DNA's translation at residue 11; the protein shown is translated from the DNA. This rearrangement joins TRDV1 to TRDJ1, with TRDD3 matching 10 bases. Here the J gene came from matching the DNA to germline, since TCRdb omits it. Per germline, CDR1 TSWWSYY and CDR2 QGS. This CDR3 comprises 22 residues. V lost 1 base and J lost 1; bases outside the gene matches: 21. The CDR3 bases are TGTGCTCTTGGGGAACCCATACCCCCCTTTAGCTGGGGGATAGGGAGCACCGATAAACTCATCTTT. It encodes CALGEPIPPFSWGIGSTDKLIF.

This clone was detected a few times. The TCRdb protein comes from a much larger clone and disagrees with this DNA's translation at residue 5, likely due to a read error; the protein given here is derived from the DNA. The CDR3 here is CACDPVGDGGYTDKLIF. DNA for the CDR3: TGTGCCTGTGACCCGGTGGGGGATGGGGGCTACACCGATAAACTCATCTTT. The gene calls are TRDV2 and TRDJ1, with 8 nucleotides matching TRDD3. The J gene was not available in TCRdb and was assigned here by matching the DNA to germline segments. V lost 3 bases and J lost 0; bases outside the gene matches: 11. Per the germline V gene, CDR1 is GEAIGNYY and CDR2 is EKD. The CDR3 contains 17 residues.

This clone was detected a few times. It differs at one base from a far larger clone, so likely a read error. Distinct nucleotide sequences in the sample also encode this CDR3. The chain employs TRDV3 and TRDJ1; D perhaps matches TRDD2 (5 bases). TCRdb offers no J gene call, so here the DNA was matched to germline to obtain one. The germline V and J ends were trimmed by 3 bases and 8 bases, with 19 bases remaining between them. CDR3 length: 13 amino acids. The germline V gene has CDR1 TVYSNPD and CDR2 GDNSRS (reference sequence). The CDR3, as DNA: TGTGCCTTCCGGGAGGTACTCCTAAAAAAACTCATCTTT. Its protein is CAFREVLLKKLIF. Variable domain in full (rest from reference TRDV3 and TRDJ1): CDKVTQSSPDQTVASGSEVVLLCTYDTVYSNPDLFWYRIRPDYSFQFVFYGDNSRSEGADFTQGRFSVKHILTQKAFHLVISPVRTEDSATYYCAFREVLLKKLIFGKGTRVTVEP.

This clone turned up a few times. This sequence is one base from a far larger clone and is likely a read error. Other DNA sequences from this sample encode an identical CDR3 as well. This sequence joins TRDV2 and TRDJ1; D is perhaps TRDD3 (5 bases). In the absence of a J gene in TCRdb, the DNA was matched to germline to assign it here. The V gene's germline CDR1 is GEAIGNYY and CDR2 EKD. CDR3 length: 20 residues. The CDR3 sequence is CACDTLQVGTGGQYTDKLIF. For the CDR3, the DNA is TGTGCTTGTGACACCCTCCAGGTGGGTACTGGTGGTCAATACACCGATAAACTCATCTTT.

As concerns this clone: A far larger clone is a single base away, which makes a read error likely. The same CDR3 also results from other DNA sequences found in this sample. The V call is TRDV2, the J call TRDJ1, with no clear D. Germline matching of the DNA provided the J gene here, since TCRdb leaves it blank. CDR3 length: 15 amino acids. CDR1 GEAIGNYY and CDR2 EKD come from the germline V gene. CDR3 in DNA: TGTGCCTGTGACACCGTCCAGCGTAACACTGATAAACTCATCTTT. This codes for CACDTVQRNTDKLIF.

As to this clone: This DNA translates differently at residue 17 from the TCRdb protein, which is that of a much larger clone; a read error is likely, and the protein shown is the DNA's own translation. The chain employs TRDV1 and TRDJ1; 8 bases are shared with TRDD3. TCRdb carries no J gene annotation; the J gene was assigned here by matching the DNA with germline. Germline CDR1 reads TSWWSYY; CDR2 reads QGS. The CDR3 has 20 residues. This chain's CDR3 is CALGKRTVLGIPGYTDRLIF. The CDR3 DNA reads TGTGCTCTTGGGAAACGAACGGTCCTGGGGATACCTGGGTACACCGATAGACTCATCTTT.

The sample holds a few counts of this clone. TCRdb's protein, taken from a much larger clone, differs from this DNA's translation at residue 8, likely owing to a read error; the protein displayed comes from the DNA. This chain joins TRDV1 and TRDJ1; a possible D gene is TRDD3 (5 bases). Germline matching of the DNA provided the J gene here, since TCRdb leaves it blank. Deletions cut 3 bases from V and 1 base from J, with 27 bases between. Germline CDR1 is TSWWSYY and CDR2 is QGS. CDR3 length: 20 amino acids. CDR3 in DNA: TGTGCTCTTGGGGACGCTCTGCGGCACCGGGGGTCCGACCCCACCGATAAACTCATCTTT. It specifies CALGDALRHRGSDPTDKLIF.

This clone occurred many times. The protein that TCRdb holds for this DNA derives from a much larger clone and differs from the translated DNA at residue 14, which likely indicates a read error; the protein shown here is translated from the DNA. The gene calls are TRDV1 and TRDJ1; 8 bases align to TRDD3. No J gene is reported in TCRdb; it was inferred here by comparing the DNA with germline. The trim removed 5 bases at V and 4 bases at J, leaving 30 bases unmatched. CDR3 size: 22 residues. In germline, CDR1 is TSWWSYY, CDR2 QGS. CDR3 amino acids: CALGPALFLGLLGAPGGDKLIF. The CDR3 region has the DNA TGTGCTCTTGGGCCCGCCCTCTTCCTCGGACTACTGGGGGCGCCGGGGGGCGATAAACTCATCTTT.

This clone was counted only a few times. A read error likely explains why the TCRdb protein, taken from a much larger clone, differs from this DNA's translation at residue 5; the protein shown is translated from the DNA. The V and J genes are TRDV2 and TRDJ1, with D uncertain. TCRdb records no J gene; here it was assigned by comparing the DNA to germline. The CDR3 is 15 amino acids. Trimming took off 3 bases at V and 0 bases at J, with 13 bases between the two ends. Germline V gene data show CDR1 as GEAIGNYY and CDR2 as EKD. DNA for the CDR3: TGTGCCTGTGACTCCGTCCAGCGTAACACCGATAAACTCATCTTT. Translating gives CACDSVQRNTDKLIF.

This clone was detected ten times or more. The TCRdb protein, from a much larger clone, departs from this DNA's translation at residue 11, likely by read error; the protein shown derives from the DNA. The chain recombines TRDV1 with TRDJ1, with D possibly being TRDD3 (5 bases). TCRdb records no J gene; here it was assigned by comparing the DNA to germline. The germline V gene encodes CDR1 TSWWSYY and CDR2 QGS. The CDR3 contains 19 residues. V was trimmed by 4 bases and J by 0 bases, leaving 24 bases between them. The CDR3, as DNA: TGTGCTCTTGGGGTAACCGCGACCCGGGGGGCAAGATACACCGATAAACTCATCTTT. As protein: CALGVTATRGARYTDKLIF.

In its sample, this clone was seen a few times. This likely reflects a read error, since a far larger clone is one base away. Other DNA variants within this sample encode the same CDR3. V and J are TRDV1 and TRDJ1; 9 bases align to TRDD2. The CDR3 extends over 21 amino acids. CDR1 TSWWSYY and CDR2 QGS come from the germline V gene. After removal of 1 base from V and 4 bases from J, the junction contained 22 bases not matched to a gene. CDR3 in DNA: TGTGCTCTTGGGGAACCTACCCTCACTCCTTCCTACTGGGGAGGGGGCGATAAACTCATCTTT. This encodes CALGEPTLTPSYWGGGDKLIF.

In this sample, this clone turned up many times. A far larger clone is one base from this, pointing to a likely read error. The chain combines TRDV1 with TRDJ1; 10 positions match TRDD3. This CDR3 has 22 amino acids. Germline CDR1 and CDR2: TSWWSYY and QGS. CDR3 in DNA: TGTGCTCTTGGGGAACGAACTTTCTACTGGGGGATGATAAGAGAGTACACCGGTAAACTCATCTTT. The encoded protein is CALGERTFYWGMIREYTGKLIF.

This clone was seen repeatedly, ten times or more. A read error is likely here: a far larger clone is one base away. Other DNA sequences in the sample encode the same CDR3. CDR3: CALGKRLAILFKLLGDMSTAQLFF. The CDR3 DNA sequence: TGTGCTCTTGGGAAACGTTTGGCAATACTTTTCAAACTCCTTGGGGATATGTCGACAGCACAACTCTTCTTT. The chain has TRDV1 and TRDJ2, with 7 positions matching TRDD3. Here the J gene was assigned by germline matching of the DNA, as TCRdb has none. From germline, CDR1 is TSWWSYY and CDR2 QGS. The trim removed 5 bases at V and 4 bases at J, leaving 34 bases unmatched. There are 24 residues in the CDR3.

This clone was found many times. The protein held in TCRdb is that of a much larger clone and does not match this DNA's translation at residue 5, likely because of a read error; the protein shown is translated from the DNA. Here the CDR3 reads CAFKSPYAWGLRSSDKLIF. CDR3 nucleotide sequence: TGTGCCTTTAAATCCCCCTACGCCTGGGGGCTCCGCTCCTCCGATAAACTCATCTTT. The chain employs TRDV3 and TRDJ1, with 7 positions matching TRDD3. No J gene was available from TCRdb, and it was assigned here by a germline match of the DNA. Trimming removed 1 base from V and 3 bases from J; junction bases left unmatched: 23. The CDR3 has 19 amino acids. In germline, CDR1 is TVYSNPD, CDR2 GDNSRS (reference sequence). The full variable domain, in which reference TRDV3 and TRDJ1 provide the parts outside the CDR3, is CDKVTQSSPDQTVASGSEVVLLCTYDTVYSNPDLFWYRIRPDYSFQFVFYGDNSRSEGADFTQGRFSVKHILTQKAFHLVISPVRTEDSATYYCAFKSPYAWGLRSSDKLIFGKGTRVTVEP.

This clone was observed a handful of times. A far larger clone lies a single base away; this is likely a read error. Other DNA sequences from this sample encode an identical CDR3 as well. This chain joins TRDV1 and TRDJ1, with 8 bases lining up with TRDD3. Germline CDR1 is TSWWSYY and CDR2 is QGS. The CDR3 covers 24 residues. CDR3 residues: CALGDRHANVRNYRGILRADKLIF. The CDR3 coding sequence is TGTGCTCTTGGGGACCGACACGCTAATGTTCGAAATTACCGGGGGATATTGCGCGCCGATAAACTCATCTTC.

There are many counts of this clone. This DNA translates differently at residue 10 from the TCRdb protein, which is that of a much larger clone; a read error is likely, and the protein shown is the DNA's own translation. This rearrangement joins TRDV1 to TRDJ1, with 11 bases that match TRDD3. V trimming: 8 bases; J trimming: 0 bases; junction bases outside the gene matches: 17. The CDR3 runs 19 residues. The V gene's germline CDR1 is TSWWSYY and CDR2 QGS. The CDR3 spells CALYPLWGIPGTYTDKLIF. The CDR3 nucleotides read TGTGCTCTTTACCCCCTCTGGGGGATACCTGGAACCTACACCGATAAACTCATCTTT.

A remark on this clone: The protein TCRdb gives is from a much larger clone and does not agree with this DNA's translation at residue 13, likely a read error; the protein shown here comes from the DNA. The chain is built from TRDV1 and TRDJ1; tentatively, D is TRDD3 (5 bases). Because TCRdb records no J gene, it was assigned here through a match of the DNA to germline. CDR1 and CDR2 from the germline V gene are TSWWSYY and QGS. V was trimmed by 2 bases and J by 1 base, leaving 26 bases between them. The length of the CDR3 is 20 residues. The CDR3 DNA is TGTGCTCTTGGGGAAAACAGCTGGCCATCCTCGGGGGCCCTCACCGATAAACTCATCTTT. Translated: CALGENSWPSSGALTDKLIF.

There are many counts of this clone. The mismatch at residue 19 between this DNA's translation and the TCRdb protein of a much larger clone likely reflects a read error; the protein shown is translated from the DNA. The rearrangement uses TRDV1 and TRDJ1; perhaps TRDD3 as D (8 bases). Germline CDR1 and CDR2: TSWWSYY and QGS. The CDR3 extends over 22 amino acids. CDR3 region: CALGVPFLRRGWGTRYTDELIF. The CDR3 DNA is TGTGCTCTTGGGGTTCCCTTCCTCCGTCGGGGCTGGGGGACCCGATACACCGATGAACTCATCTTT.